This TCR beta chain comes out of a study of blood T cell repertoires in COVID-19. The length of the CDR3 is 14 residues. The ends were cut back, 0 bases at V and 8 bases at J, with 9 bases in the middle. Germline V lookup: CDR1 SGHRS, CDR2 YFSETQ. Using immunoSEQ multiplex PCR, the repertoire was profiled, and TCRdb retains in-frame clones only, with some absent. The sample lists a few hundred thousand clones; 85% to 90% were seen once. V and J are TRBV5-1 and TRBJ1-6; no clear D. The sample was peripheral blood. The source of this sequence is a woman aged 50 to 60 with COVID-19, enrolled during active disease. The CDR3, as DNA: TGCGCCAGCAGCTTGGGGGGAGGAGATTCACCCCTCCACTTT. It encodes CASSLGGGDSPLHF.